This TCR beta chain is drawn from a study of blood T cell repertoires in COVID-19 (dated by TCRdb to the early 2020s). Broadly, across the study: Collaborator samples came from the United States, Italy and Spain and covered acute and convalescent phases of COVID-19. The prospective study material was composed of cDNA or gDNA derived from T cells, B-cell-depleted T cells, or PBMCs. The dataset comprised deeply sampled blood TCRbeta repertoires from subjects exposed to, actively infected with, or recovered from COVID-19. The repertoires were released in a freely available public database intended as a resource for research on the immune response to SARS-CoV-2. Samples came from the ongoing ImmuneRACE study (first 160 participants) plus 1,254 subjects from 6 global collaborators. Nearly every sample came with metadata listing a de-identified subject ID, COVID-19 status, age in years and sex. HLA class I and class II types, where available, came from metadata supplied by the sample provider rather than from assay-based typing.

Paper-wide results and their limitations: The quantity of clinical and demographic metadata differed by source and by participant and was supplied without curation.

Whole blood was collected in K2EDTA tubes by collaborating institutions according to the institutions' own protocols. For TCRbeta analysis, collaborators shipped samples as frozen whole blood, isolated PBMCs, or DNA extracted from either of those sample types. The CDR3, from cysteine to phenylalanine, totals 13 residues. This entry keeps only the CDR3 DNA: 39 bases, framed from base 1. CDR1 and CDR2, per the germline V gene, are MDHEN and SYDVKM. The junction shows trimming of 8 bases on V and 2 bases on J, and the gene matches do not reach 5 bases of it. For this clone: Its antigen remains undetermined. There are no base qualities to consult, and no much larger clone falls within one base.

The immunoSEQ Assay, a bias-controlled multiplex PCR, was used to amplify TCRbeta CDR3 regions from genomic DNA. On the study's bioinformatics: The number of nucleated cells in each sample was estimated by amplification of reference gene primers within the assay. To quantify the absolute abundance of each unique TCRbeta CDR3 rearrangement, sequence reads were collapsed and filtered. Productive Simpson clonality was computed per sample as the square root of Simpson's diversity index over productive rearrangements. TCRdb mirrors the immuneACCESS table, restricted to in-frame sequences. Some clones are absent from its copies; in checked studies, under half trace to an unresolved V gene, and the reason for the others is unknown. Clone size and V and J calls were adopted from that table, with D and trimming inferred from the DNA. In all, the sample holds a few hundred thousand clones, and around nine tenths of those were seen once. The ten largest clonotypes hold approximately 12% of the sample.

Sequenced material: peripheral blood. The sequence links TRBV28 to TRBJ1-2; 7 middle bases align to TRBD1. This TCR was sampled from a woman in her sixties or seventies with acute or convalescent COVID-19. Read as DNA, the sequence is TGTGCCAGCCTGCCGGGACAGAACTATGGCTACACCTTC. Translated, it reads CASLPGQNYGYTF.